These 20 T cell receptor beta chains came from one sample sequenced in a study of T cells in Graves' hyperthyroidism and ophthalmopathy. The source material, RNA transcripts, was used to amplify TCR beta CDR3 regions. When the TCR CDR3 underwent first-round RT-PCR, the HTBI primer set was used. TCRdb redid the calling of the multiplex PCR reads with MiXCR, one entry per CDR3 protein. The data show under 700,000 distinct CDR3 sequences, with more than 45% seen just once and 8.2% held by the top ten. Sequenced sample: peripheral blood or thyroid tissue (not recorded which). These receptors came from a woman under 30 with Graves' hyperthyroidism.

The J gene is TRBJ1-2, the V gene TRBV25-1, with 7 bases identical to TRBD1. CDR1 and CDR2 from the germline V gene are MGHDK and SYGVNS. The trim removed 8 bases at V and 7 bases at J, leaving 10 bases unmatched. This CDR3 region has 13 residues. The CDR3 region is CASSRQGDGGYTF. The CDR3 coding sequence is TGTGCCAGCTCACGACAGGGTGACGGTGGCTACACCTTC.

This clonotype has ten or more counts. V is TRBV10-2 and J is TRBJ2-2; D gene unclear. Trimming took off 4 bases at V and 8 bases at J, with 11 bases between the two ends. The CDR3 has 13 amino acids. Germline V gene data show CDR1 as WSHSY and CDR2 as SAAADI. In DNA, the CDR3 is TGCGCCAGCAGTGTAACCCCGAGGGGGGAGCTGTTTTTT. Its protein is CASSVTPRGELFF.

The rearrangement uses TRBV2 and TRBJ2-7, with a tentative D call TRBD2 (7 bases). V was clipped by 9 bases and J by 2 bases, with 20 bases between them. CDR3 length: 15 amino acids. Germline lookup yields CDR1 SNHLY and CDR2 FYNNEI. CDR3: CASQGPGTTTYEQYF. In nucleotides, the CDR3 is TGTGCCAGTCAGGGGCCCGGGACTACAACCTACGAGCAGTACTTC. The full variable domain, its missing parts supplied by reference TRBV2 and TRBJ2-7, is EPEVTQTPSHQVTQMGQEVILRCVPISNHLYFYWYRQILGQKVEFLVSFYNNEISEKSEIFDDQFSVERPDGSNFTLKIRSTKLEDSAMYFCASQGPGTTTYEQYFGPGTRLTVT.

On this clonotype: A read error may produce the germline difference seen at one junction end. The rearrangement joins TRBV7-3 to TRBJ2-6; TRBD2 is a possible D gene (5 bases). Germline-derived CDR1 and CDR2 are SGHTA and FQGTGA. This CDR3 has 15 amino acids. CDR3 protein: CASSQERVGANVLTF. CDR3 in DNA: TGCGCCAGCAGCCAAGAGAGGGTTGGGGCCAACGTCCTGACTTTC.

The rearrangement links TRBV20-1 to TRBJ2-2; D remains unclear. The CDR3 extends over 12 amino acids. Germline V CDR1 and CDR2: DFQATT, SNEGSKA (reference sequence). The ends were cut back, 5 bases at V and 5 bases at J, with 9 bases in the middle. CDR3 region: CSALFRTGELFF. CDR3 sequence (DNA): TGCAGTGCTCTATTCCGGACCGGGGAGCTGTTTTTT.

This clonotype has just a few counts. V gene TRBV20-1 combines with J gene TRBJ2-7, with 7 bases lining up with TRBD1. The length of the CDR3 is 12 residues. The V gene end was trimmed by 2 bases and the J gene end by 4 bases; junction bases not matched to a gene: 2. CDR1 is DFQATT and CDR2 is SNEGSKA in the germline V gene (reference sequence). As DNA, the CDR3 is TGCAGTGCTAGACGGGACAGATACGAGCAGTACTTC. This translates into CSARRDRYEQYF.

V gene TRBV20-1 combines with J gene TRBJ2-5; 11 nucleotides agree with TRBD1. CDR1 and CDR2 from the germline V gene are DFQATT and SNEGSKA (reference sequence). The CDR3 is made up of 14 amino acids. The trim removed 5 bases at V and 4 bases at J, leaving 6 bases unmatched. This CDR3 reads CSAGQGARRETQYF. CDR3 coding DNA: TGCAGTGCTGGACAGGGGGCGCGTAGAGAGACCCAGTACTTC.

The J gene is TRBJ2-2, the V gene TRBV29-1; 9 nucleotides align to TRBD1. The CDR3 spans 14 residues. J lost 5 bases, V lost 7 bases, and 8 bases had no gene match. Germline V lookup: CDR1 SQVTM, CDR2 ANQGSEA. Here the CDR3 DNA reads TGCAGCGGAGAAGGGACAGGGATGACCGGGGAGCTGTTTTTT. Protein sequence: CSGEGTGMTGELFF.

The chain recombines TRBV6-5 with TRBJ1-5; D is unclear. V was cut by 4 bases and J by 5 bases, with 9 bases left in between. The germline V gene has CDR1 MNHEY and CDR2 SVGAGI. The CDR3 runs 13 residues. The CDR3 sequence is CASSWTVYQPQHF. The CDR3 bases are TGTGCCAGCAGTTGGACGGTTTATCAGCCCCAGCATTTT.

This chain joins TRBV5-5 and TRBJ1-1; D uncertain. CDR3 length: 14 residues. V dropped 3 bases and J dropped 0 bases, with 9 bases sitting between them. Germline values: CDR1 SGHKS, CDR2 YYEKEE (reference sequence). CDR3 nucleotide sequence: TGTGCCAGCAGCTCCGGACCCGTGAACACTGAAGCTTTCTTT. Translating it yields CASSSGPVNTEAFF.

The chain employs TRBV6-4 and TRBJ1-4; perhaps TRBD1 as D (6 bases). The CDR3 sequence is 15 residues long. CDR1 MRHNA and CDR2 SNTAGT come from the germline V gene. V lost 2 bases and J 0 bases, leaving 7 bases between the germline ends. CDR3 nucleotide sequence: TGTGCCAGCAGTGACAGGGACACAACTAATGAAAAACTGTTTTTT. This translates into CASSDRDTTNEKLFF.

Worth noting for this clonotype: The junction shows a germline mismatch at one end, possibly a read error. The chain links TRBV24-1 to TRBJ2-7; 8 nucleotides match TRBD2. Germline lookup yields CDR1 KGHDR and CDR2 SFDVKD. This CDR3 spans 14 amino acids. The CDR3 here is CASSSSGGTYEQYF. The CDR3 DNA reads TGTGCCAGCAGTTCGAGCGGGGGAACCTACGAGCAGTACTTC.

As to this clonotype: One end of the junction fails to match germline, which may point to a read error. V gene TRBV7-2 combines with J gene TRBJ1-5; D is undetermined. This CDR3 region has 14 residues. Germline V gives CDR1 SGHTA, CDR2 FQGNSA. The CDR3 here is CASSQGPLDQPQHF. As DNA, the CDR3 is TGCGCCAGCAGCCAAGGCCCTCTGGATCAGCCCCAGCATTTT.

V and J are TRBV24-1 and TRBJ2-1; D is unclear. CDR3 length: 13 amino acids. Germline loops: CDR1 KGHDR, CDR2 SFDVKD. Trimming left V 0 bases short and J 5 bases short, with 4 bases between. CDR3 in DNA: TGTGCCACCAGTGATTTGGCCCACAATGAGCAGTTCTTC. It codes for CATSDLAHNEQFF.

The chain joins TRBV24-1 to TRBJ2-5; D might be TRBD2 (7 bases). The CDR3 totals 12 residues. Germline CDR1 reads KGHDR; CDR2 reads SFDVKD. Trimming shortened V by 5 bases and J by 13 bases, and 16 bases separated the two germline ends. Here the CDR3 reads CATSGSGGPRYF. As DNA, the CDR3 is TGTGCCACCAGTGGGTCGGGGGGCCCCCGGTACTTC.

Remarks on this clonotype: This could be a read error, since a much larger clone is one nucleotide away. V is TRBV10-3 and J is TRBJ1-6; maybe TRBD1 (6 bases). Germline CDR1 ENHRY, CDR2 SYGVKD. Trimming took off 5 bases at V and 15 bases at J, with 14 bases between the two ends. The CDR3 covers 12 residues. The CDR3 reads CAISPGARDLHF. CDR3 bases: TGTGCCATCAGTCCGGGGGCACGGGACCTCCACTTT.

This clonotype was picked up many times. The chain joins TRBV24-1 to TRBJ2-5, with D perhaps matching TRBD1 or TRBD2 (5 bases each). V was clipped by 10 bases and J by 4 bases, with 12 bases between them. Germline loops: CDR1 KGHDR, CDR2 SFDVKD. There are 12 residues in the CDR3. The CDR3 bases are TGTGCCACACCTCGGGGCGGAGAGACCCAGTACTTC. It yields the protein CATPRGGETQYF.

In its sample, this clonotype was seen a few times. The J gene is TRBJ2-6, the V gene TRBV19; D not resolved. The V gene's germline CDR1 is LNHDA and CDR2 SQIVND (reference sequence). The CDR3 runs to 17 residues. V was pared by 8 bases and J by 0 bases, with 17 bases between. CDR3 DNA sequence: TGTGCCAGTTCAAAGGCCACATCCTTCTCTGGGGCCAACGTCCTGACTTTC. The encoded protein is CASSKATSFSGANVLTF.

The rearrangement uses TRBV10-3 and TRBJ1-6; D might be TRBD1 (5 bases). V dropped 6 bases and J dropped 8 bases, with 8 bases sitting between them. The CDR3 sequence is 12 residues long. CDR1 and CDR2 (germline): ENHRY, SYGVKD. In nucleotides, the CDR3 is TGTGCCATCAGGGGGCTCGATTCACCCCTCCACTTT. Its protein product is CAIRGLDSPLHF.

This rearrangement joins TRBV29-1 to TRBJ2-5, with a possible D match to TRBD2 (6 bases). V was clipped by 8 bases and J by 4 bases, with 17 bases between them. Germline V gene data show CDR1 as SQVTM and CDR2 as ANQGSEA. This CDR3 contains 13 residues. This CDR3 reads CSILTAEGETQYF. As DNA, the CDR3 is TGCAGCATCCTGACAGCGGAGGGAGAGACCCAGTACTTC.